A selection of T cell receptor beta chains follows, all from one sample in a study of T-cell memory formation after mild COVID-19. From the 5' RACE reads, TCRdb called clonotypes with MiXCR, one entry per CDR3 protein. Among hundreds of thousands of distinct CDR3 sequences, 15% to 20% were seen once, and the ten largest hold roughly 7.8%. Material for sequencing was PBMCs or a T cell subset sorted from them (not recorded which). These receptors were taken from an adult woman who had mild COVID-19 (a few samples of this study predate the infection). Cell type and time point are not known. CDR3s include the opening cysteine and the closing phenylalanine or tryptophan. Each record gives: V gene, J gene, D gene, clone size, CDR3 length, CDR3 DNA, CDR3 protein. The D gene is left open where the match is weak. A clone size is listed for some rows: how often the clone was seen (once, few, many), or a class if it is expanded.

v_gene: TRBV15; j_gene: TRBJ1-1; d_gene: -; abundance: many; len: 15; CDR3nt: TGTGCCACCAGCAGAGCCCAGGGCTTAACGGAGGGCGCTTTCTTT; CDR3aa: CATSRAQGLTEGAFF
v_gene: TRBV5-8; j_gene: TRBJ2-4; d_gene: -; abundance: -; len: 16; CDR3nt: TGTGCCAGCAGCTTGTTGGGGGTACTAGCCAAAAACATTCAGTACTTC; CDR3aa: CASSLLGVLAKNIQYF
v_gene: TRBV7-9; j_gene: TRBJ2-5; d_gene: -; abundance: few; len: 15; CDR3nt: TGTGCCAGCAGCTGGATGCAGGGGGGTGCGGAGACCCAGTACTTC; CDR3aa: CASSWMQGGAETQYF
v_gene: TRBV6-1; j_gene: TRBJ2-5; d_gene: TRBD1; abundance: -; len: 15; CDR3nt: TGTGCCAGCACTATAAGACAGGGGGCAAGAGAGACCCAGTACTTC; CDR3aa: CASTIRQGARETQYF
v_gene: TRBV7-3; j_gene: TRBJ1-3; d_gene: -; abundance: -; len: 14; CDR3nt: TGTGCCAGCAGCTTAACAGCTTCTGGAAACACCATATATTTT; CDR3aa: CASSLTASGNTIYF
v_gene: TRBV27; j_gene: TRBJ1-1; d_gene: -; abundance: -; len: 14; CDR3nt: TGTGCCAGCAGTCACCGAGGGGGGAACACTGAAGCTTTCTTT; CDR3aa: CASSHRGGNTEAFF
v_gene: TRBV30; j_gene: TRBJ1-2; d_gene: -; abundance: -; len: 13; CDR3nt: TGTGCCTGGAGTAATAGGTTGGACTCGGGCTACACCTTC; CDR3aa: CAWSNRLDSGYTF
v_gene: TRBV12-3/TRBV12-4; j_gene: TRBJ2-5; d_gene: -; abundance: many; len: 12; CDR3nt: TGTGCCAGCAGTTCAGCGGGACAAGCACAGTACTTC; CDR3aa: CASSSAGQAQYF
v_gene: TRBV12-3/TRBV12-4; j_gene: TRBJ2-5; d_gene: -; abundance: few; len: 13; CDR3nt: TGTGCCAGCAGAACACAGGGTATGGAGACCCAGTACTTC; CDR3aa: CASRTQGMETQYF
v_gene: TRBV10-3; j_gene: TRBJ1-4; d_gene: -; abundance: -; len: 13; CDR3nt: TGTGCCATCAGTGCAGGGGCTAATGAAAAACTGTTTTTT; CDR3aa: CAISAGANEKLFF
v_gene: TRBV5-1; j_gene: TRBJ1-2; d_gene: -; abundance: few; len: 16; CDR3nt: TGCGCCAGCAGCTTATTACTGACAGTATCACCCGATGGCTACACCTTC; CDR3aa: CASSLLLTVSPDGYTF
v_gene: TRBV24-1; j_gene: TRBJ2-5; d_gene: TRBD1; abundance: few; len: 15; CDR3nt: TGTGCCACCAGTGACGGCAGGGGGTCCCAAGAGACCCAGTACTTC; CDR3aa: CATSDGRGSQETQYF
v_gene: TRBV20-1; j_gene: TRBJ1-2; d_gene: -; abundance: -; len: 12; CDR3nt: TGCAGTGCTCGGGCCAAGTGGGATGGCTACACCTTC; CDR3aa: CSARAKWDGYTF
v_gene: TRBV10-3; j_gene: TRBJ2-3; d_gene: -; abundance: -; len: 14; CDR3nt: TGTGCCATCAGTGACCGGGGGCTCACAGATACGCAGTATTTT; CDR3aa: CAISDRGLTDTQYF
v_gene: TRBV24-1; j_gene: TRBJ2-5; d_gene: -; abundance: -; len: 14; CDR3nt: TGTGCCACCACGGTGGCAGGTGGTAAAGAGACCCAGTACTTC; CDR3aa: CATTVAGGKETQYF
v_gene: TRBV7-6; j_gene: TRBJ2-2; d_gene: TRBD1; abundance: -; len: 19; CDR3nt: TGTGCCAGCAGCTTAAAGGGACAGGGAGGCGTAAAGAACACCGGGGAGCTGTTTTTT; CDR3aa: CASSLKGQGGVKNTGELFF
v_gene: TRBV9; j_gene: TRBJ2-7; d_gene: -; abundance: many; len: 15; CDR3nt: TGTGCCAGCAGCGTGGAGAGAGGACCGACCTACGAGCAGTACTTC; CDR3aa: CASSVERGPTYEQYF
v_gene: TRBV7-2; j_gene: TRBJ2-1; d_gene: TRBD2; abundance: -; len: 14; CDR3nt: TGTGCCAGCAGCTCCCCGACTAGCCCTAATGAGCAGTTCTTC; CDR3aa: CASSSPTSPNEQFF
v_gene: TRBV21-1; j_gene: TRBJ1-2; d_gene: -; abundance: few; len: 14; CDR3nt: TGTGCCAGCAGCAAATCCTTAGCGCCGGGCCCCGCCGACTTC; CDR3aa: CASSKSLAPGPADF
v_gene: TRBV12-3/TRBV12-4; j_gene: TRBJ1-3; d_gene: TRBD1; abundance: -; len: 17; CDR3nt: TGTGCCAGCAGTTTACTTCGGGACAGAGCCACTGGAAACACCATATATTTT; CDR3aa: CASSLLRDRATGNTIYF
v_gene: TRBV18; j_gene: TRBJ1-4; d_gene: -; abundance: -; len: 16; CDR3nt: TGTGCCAGCTCACCCATGGTCCAGAGGGGAAATGAAAAACTGTTTTTT; CDR3aa: CASSPMVQRGNEKLFF
v_gene: TRBV29-1; j_gene: TRBJ2-7; d_gene: TRBD2; abundance: -; len: 13; CDR3nt: TGCAGCGTTGAGCAGAGGACTAGCGCCGAGCAGTACTTC; CDR3aa: CSVEQRTSAEQYF
v_gene: TRBV7-2; j_gene: TRBJ1-1; d_gene: -; abundance: many; len: 14; CDR3nt: TGTGCCAGCAGCAAGGAGGGGGGGAACACTGAAGCTTTCTTT; CDR3aa: CASSKEGGNTEAFF
v_gene: TRBV4-1; j_gene: TRBJ2-7; d_gene: -; abundance: -; len: 17; CDR3nt: TGCGCCAGCAGCCAAGATTCTGAGGGCTTGTATCCCTACGAGCAGTACTTC; CDR3aa: CASSQDSEGLYPYEQYF
v_gene: TRBV3-1; j_gene: TRBJ1-3; d_gene: -; abundance: few; len: 18; CDR3nt: TGTGCCAGCAGCCAAGAAAGACCGGGGCACAACTCTGGAAACACCATATATTTT; CDR3aa: CASSQERPGHNSGNTIYF
v_gene: TRBV18; j_gene: TRBJ1-6; d_gene: -; abundance: few; len: 14; CDR3nt: TGTGCCAGCTCACCCAGGGGAAGAGATTCACCCCTCCACTTT; CDR3aa: CASSPRGRDSPLHF
v_gene: TRBV5-1; j_gene: TRBJ1-1; d_gene: -; abundance: -; len: 11; CDR3nt: TGCGCCAGCAGCTTGGAAGACAGACTAGTTTTT; CDR3aa: CASSLEDRLVF
v_gene: TRBV10-3; j_gene: TRBJ2-7; d_gene: -; abundance: few; len: 13; CDR3nt: TGTGCCTTGCGGGACGAAAACTACTACGAGCAGTACTTC; CDR3aa: CALRDENYYEQYF
v_gene: TRBV6-5; j_gene: TRBJ2-7; d_gene: TRBD1; abundance: few; len: 13; CDR3nt: TGTGCCAGCACGGGACAGGGACGGTACGAGCAGTACTTC; CDR3aa: CASTGQGRYEQYF
v_gene: TRBV12-3/TRBV12-4; j_gene: TRBJ2-7; d_gene: TRBD1; abundance: few; len: 15; CDR3nt: TGTGCCAGCAGTTCCGCCGGGACAGGGATCTACGAGCAGTACTTC; CDR3aa: CASSSAGTGIYEQYF
v_gene: TRBV29-1; j_gene: TRBJ2-7; d_gene: -; abundance: few; len: 13; CDR3nt: TGCAGCGTTGAAGAACCGAGCTCCTACGAGCAGTACTTC; CDR3aa: CSVEEPSSYEQYF
v_gene: TRBV2; j_gene: TRBJ2-1; d_gene: -; abundance: -; len: 12; CDR3nt: TGTGCCAGCACCCCCATTCTCAATGAGCAGTTCTTC; CDR3aa: CASTPILNEQFF
v_gene: TRBV12-3/TRBV12-4; j_gene: TRBJ1-5; d_gene: -; abundance: -; len: 15; CDR3nt: TGTGCCAGCAGTTTAGCAGGGGTAGGGGATCAGCCCCAGCATTTT; CDR3aa: CASSLAGVGDQPQHF
v_gene: TRBV11-1; j_gene: TRBJ1-1; d_gene: TRBD1; abundance: many; len: 18; CDR3nt: TGTGCCAGCAGCTCACAGGGGAGGCGGGGAATAATGAACACTGAAGCTTTCTTT; CDR3aa: CASSSQGRRGIMNTEAFF
v_gene: TRBV29-1; j_gene: TRBJ1-1; d_gene: -; abundance: few; len: 13; CDR3nt: TGCAGCGTTGAAGTGGACTGGGAGGACGGAGCTTTCTTT; CDR3aa: CSVEVDWEDGAFF
v_gene: TRBV4-1; j_gene: TRBJ2-7; d_gene: -; abundance: -; len: 17; CDR3nt: TGCGCCAGCAGCCACGAGCACCGGACCTTTCTCAACTACGAGCAGTACTTC; CDR3aa: CASSHEHRTFLNYEQYF
v_gene: TRBV7-3; j_gene: TRBJ1-1; d_gene: -; abundance: -; len: 13; CDR3nt: TGTGCCAGCAGCCCTGAATTCCGCGGTGAAGCTTTCTTT; CDR3aa: CASSPEFRGEAFF
v_gene: TRBV7-9; j_gene: TRBJ1-2; d_gene: TRBD1; abundance: few; len: 15; CDR3nt: TGTGCCAGCAGCTTGGGGGACAGCGCTAACTATGGCTACACCTTC; CDR3aa: CASSLGDSANYGYTF
v_gene: TRBV4-2; j_gene: TRBJ2-1; d_gene: TRBD2; abundance: few; len: 14; CDR3nt: TGTGCCAGCAGCCAGCCCGGGACTAGCAATGAGCAGTTCTTC; CDR3aa: CASSQPGTSNEQFF
v_gene: TRBV4-1; j_gene: TRBJ1-1; d_gene: -; abundance: -; len: 13; CDR3nt: TGCGCCAGCAGCCCGGAATGGATGTCTGAAGCTTTCTTT; CDR3aa: CASSPEWMSEAFF
v_gene: TRBV12-3/TRBV12-4; j_gene: TRBJ2-4; d_gene: -; abundance: many; len: 14; CDR3nt: TGTGCCAGCACCCTGGGGGGAACCAAAAACATTCAGTACTTC; CDR3aa: CASTLGGTKNIQYF